Listed below are T cell receptor beta chains from one sample, sequenced in a study of identical twins. A single record per CDR3 protein comes from TCRdb applying MiXCR to the 5' RACE reads. The repertoire consists of about 490,000 distinct CDR3 sequences, with 13% to 15% occurring once and the leading ten covering 0.44%. The same sample was also studied in work on yellow fever vaccine responses in identical twins.

The sample was CD4+ T cells sorted from blood. These receptors were collected from a woman under 30 in good health. Both conserved end residues are part of each CDR3. A D gene is named only where the DNA matches it firmly. Some rows mark clone size as missing; the rest say once, few, many or name a class of expanded clone.

v_call: TRBV5-5; d_call: TRBD2; clone_size: NA; j_call: TRBJ2-2; cdr3_aa: CASSLPRASGNTGELFF; cdr3_nt: TGTGCCAGCAGCTTGCCGCGGGCTAGCGGGAACACCGGGGAGCTGTTTTTT
v_call: TRBV12-3/TRBV12-4; d_call: TRBD1; clone_size: many; j_call: TRBJ1-5; cdr3_aa: CASSSDRGSNQPQHF; cdr3_nt: TGTGCCAGCAGTTCGGACAGGGGTTCTAATCAGCCCCAGCATTTT
v_call: TRBV10-3; d_call: TRBD1; clone_size: few; j_call: TRBJ2-3; cdr3_aa: CAISIAGTDFADTQYF; cdr3_nt: TGTGCCATCAGTATCGCCGGGACAGATTTCGCAGATACGCAGTATTTT
v_call: TRBV4-1; d_call: NA; clone_size: NA; j_call: TRBJ2-5; cdr3_aa: CASSQFQEETQYF; cdr3_nt: TGCGCCAGCAGCCAATTTCAGGAAGAGACCCAGTACTTC
v_call: TRBV6-1; d_call: TRBD2; clone_size: NA; j_call: TRBJ2-1; cdr3_aa: CASNALTSGRGNEQFF; cdr3_nt: TGTGCCAGCAATGCCTTGACTAGCGGGAGGGGAAATGAGCAGTTCTTC
v_call: TRBV5-1; d_call: NA; clone_size: NA; j_call: TRBJ2-1; cdr3_aa: CASSLESAISYNEQFF; cdr3_nt: TGCGCCAGCAGCTTGGAATCTGCGATCTCCTACAATGAGCAGTTCTTC
v_call: TRBV3-1; d_call: TRBD2; clone_size: few; j_call: TRBJ2-7; cdr3_aa: CASSPTSGSHEQYF; cdr3_nt: TGTGCCAGCAGCCCGACTAGCGGGAGCCACGAGCAGTACTTC
v_call: TRBV15; d_call: NA; clone_size: few; j_call: TRBJ2-3; cdr3_aa: CATRATYTDTQYF; cdr3_nt: TGTGCCACCCGGGCCACTTACACAGATACGCAGTATTTT
v_call: TRBV13; d_call: TRBD2; clone_size: many; j_call: TRBJ2-1; cdr3_aa: CASSVQTSGGPQFF; cdr3_nt: TGTGCCAGCAGCGTTCAGACTAGCGGGGGCCCGCAGTTCTTC
v_call: TRBV5-1; d_call: NA; clone_size: few; j_call: TRBJ1-2; cdr3_aa: CASSRDGGYYGYTF; cdr3_nt: TGCGCCAGCAGCCGGGACGGAGGGTACTATGGCTACACCTTC
v_call: TRBV3-1; d_call: NA; clone_size: few; j_call: TRBJ2-3; cdr3_aa: CASSPTRRGTDTQYF; cdr3_nt: TGTGCCAGCAGCCCGACTAGAAGGGGCACAGATACGCAGTATTTT
v_call: TRBV20-1; d_call: TRBD2; clone_size: few; j_call: TRBJ2-5; cdr3_aa: CSARTGGTQYF; cdr3_nt: TGCAGTGCGAGGACGGGGGGAACCCAGTACTTC
v_call: TRBV18; d_call: TRBD1; clone_size: NA; j_call: TRBJ2-5; cdr3_aa: CASSPATGGVQETQYF; cdr3_nt: TGTGCCAGCTCACCGGCGACAGGGGGGGTACAAGAGACCCAGTACTTC
v_call: TRBV20-1; d_call: NA; clone_size: NA; j_call: TRBJ1-2; cdr3_aa: CSVREANYGYTF; cdr3_nt: TGCAGTGTGAGGGAAGCTAACTATGGCTACACCTTC
v_call: TRBV24-1; d_call: TRBD1; clone_size: few; j_call: TRBJ2-1; cdr3_aa: CATSDSDRVYEQFF; cdr3_nt: TGTGCCACCAGTGACTCTGACAGGGTCTATGAGCAGTTCTTC
v_call: TRBV27; d_call: NA; clone_size: NA; j_call: TRBJ2-6; cdr3_aa: CASSFDSRGANVLTF; cdr3_nt: TGTGCCAGCAGTTTCGACAGTAGAGGGGCCAACGTCCTGACTTTC
v_call: TRBV7-9; d_call: NA; clone_size: few; j_call: TRBJ2-7; cdr3_aa: CASSLGTGPRFLEQYF; cdr3_nt: TGTGCCAGCAGCTTGGGCACAGGGCCCCGTTTCTTGGAGCAGTACTTC
v_call: TRBV3-1; d_call: NA; clone_size: few; j_call: TRBJ2-2; cdr3_aa: CASSQVRGTGELFF; cdr3_nt: TGTGCCAGCAGCCAAGTACGGGGTACCGGGGAGCTGTTTTTT
v_call: TRBV20-1; d_call: NA; clone_size: NA; j_call: TRBJ2-1; cdr3_aa: CSARDLEEEQFF; cdr3_nt: TGCAGTGCTAGAGATCTAGAGGAAGAGCAGTTCTTC
v_call: TRBV5-1; d_call: NA; clone_size: NA; j_call: TRBJ2-7; cdr3_aa: CASSLDGTKYLSSYEQYF; cdr3_nt: TGCGCCAGCAGCTTGGACGGGACGAAATATCTAAGCTCCTACGAGCAGTACTTC
v_call: TRBV25-1; d_call: NA; clone_size: few; j_call: TRBJ2-1; cdr3_aa: CASSEKDSNEQFF; cdr3_nt: TGTGCCAGCAGTGAAAAGGACAGCAATGAGCAGTTCTTC
v_call: TRBV12-3/TRBV12-4; d_call: NA; clone_size: many; j_call: TRBJ1-1; cdr3_aa: CASSFSTETEAFF; cdr3_nt: TGTGCCAGCAGTTTTTCCACCGAAACTGAAGCTTTCTTT
v_call: TRBV25-1; d_call: TRBD2; clone_size: NA; j_call: TRBJ2-1; cdr3_aa: CASSALGGAYNEQFF; cdr3_nt: TGTGCCAGCAGTGCACTCGGGGGGGCCTACAATGAGCAGTTCTTC
v_call: TRBV12-3/TRBV12-4; d_call: TRBD2; clone_size: NA; j_call: TRBJ2-1; cdr3_aa: CASSLSGSSHNEQFF; cdr3_nt: TGTGCCAGCAGTCTTAGCGGGAGTAGCCACAATGAGCAGTTCTTC
v_call: TRBV29-1; d_call: NA; clone_size: NA; j_call: TRBJ2-3; cdr3_aa: CTWAGNTDTQYF; cdr3_nt: TGCACATGGGCTGGAAACACAGATACGCAGTATTTT
v_call: TRBV2; d_call: NA; clone_size: few; j_call: TRBJ2-1; cdr3_aa: CATAGLSIYNEQFF; cdr3_nt: TGTGCCACCGCGGGACTGAGCATTTACAATGAGCAGTTCTTC
v_call: TRBV24-1; d_call: TRBD2; clone_size: many; j_call: TRBJ2-1; cdr3_aa: CATSDPGLAGERNEQFF; cdr3_nt: TGTGCCACCAGTGACCCGGGACTAGCGGGAGAGCGCAATGAGCAGTTCTTC
v_call: TRBV4-1; d_call: NA; clone_size: few; j_call: TRBJ1-1; cdr3_aa: CASSPRERVEVSEAFF; cdr3_nt: TGCGCCAGCAGCCCCCGGGAGCGGGTTGAAGTATCTGAAGCTTTCTTT
v_call: TRBV10-3; d_call: NA; clone_size: many; j_call: TRBJ2-2; cdr3_aa: CAIRDTPNTGELFF; cdr3_nt: TGTGCCATCAGAGACACACCGAACACCGGGGAGCTGTTTTTT
v_call: TRBV6-5; d_call: TRBD2; clone_size: few; j_call: TRBJ2-1; cdr3_aa: CASSYSLLAGTNNEQFF; cdr3_nt: TGTGCCAGCAGTTACTCACTACTAGCGGGGACCAACAATGAGCAGTTCTTC
v_call: TRBV3-1; d_call: NA; clone_size: few; j_call: TRBJ1-2; cdr3_aa: CASSPRAQYGYTF; cdr3_nt: TGTGCCAGCAGCCCTCGGGCCCAGTACGGCTACACCTTC
v_call: TRBV4-1; d_call: NA; clone_size: few; j_call: TRBJ2-3; cdr3_aa: CASSRGEGSGSDTQYF; cdr3_nt: TGCGCCAGCAGCCGCGGAGAGGGGTCGGGCTCAGATACGCAGTATTTT
v_call: TRBV12-5; d_call: NA; clone_size: few; j_call: TRBJ2-7; cdr3_aa: CASGRQGLVYEQYF; cdr3_nt: TGTGCTAGTGGACGACAGGGACTGGTCTACGAGCAGTACTTC